These 10 T cell receptor beta chains share one sample of origin, sequenced in a study of cytomegalovirus exposure and HLA in healthy donors. PCR amplification relied on 60 Vbeta primers (plus 13 Jbeta primers). Produced via immunoSEQ multiplex PCR; TCRdb's table is partial and in-frame only. The sample includes roughly 100,000 clones, 60% to 85% seen only once; the top ten take 5.2%. The sequencing input was PBMCs. The receptor set was obtained from a female donor in good health and CMV-seropositive.

The CDR3 is CASSLGSGTEKYGYTF. The CDR3 nucleotides are TGTGCCAGCAGCTTAGGGTCCGGGACAGAGAAGTATGGCTACACCTTC. J is TRBJ1-2 and V is TRBV7-2, with 7 bases aligning to TRBD1. Losses at the gene ends were 1 base for V and 5 bases for J; bases not matched to a gene: 10. The CDR3 sequence is 16 residues long. Germline values: CDR1 SGHTA, CDR2 FQGNSA.

V usage is TRBV11-3 and J usage is TRBJ2-5; D is unresolved. The V and J ends lost 7 bases and 8 bases respectively, with 11 bases between them. Per the germline V gene, CDR1 is SGHNT and CDR2 is YENEEA. The CDR3 consists of 11 residues. CDR3 sequence reads: CASTAYGTQYF. In DNA, the CDR3 is TGTGCCAGCACCGCCTATGGTACCCAGTACTTC.

This clone was seen only a few times. The V call is TRBV6-1, the J call TRBJ2-1, with a tentative D call TRBD2 (5 bases). The V gene lost 6 bases and the J gene lost 0 bases, with 12 bases spanning the gap. The germline CDR1 and CDR2 sequences are MNHNS and SASEGT. The CDR3 sequence is 15 residues long. The DNA of the CDR3 is TGTGCCAGCAGATTTTTAACTAGCTCCTACAATGAGCAGTTCTTC. It yields the protein CASRFLTSSYNEQFF.

The chain links TRBV4-1 to TRBJ2-7, with D possibly being TRBD1 (5 bases). The ends were cut back, 1 base at V and 5 bases at J, with 9 bases in the middle. Per the germline V gene, CDR1 is MGHRA and CDR2 is YSYEKL. This CDR3 contains 13 residues. DNA for the CDR3: TGCGCCAGCAGCCAAGGGGGCTGGGACGAGCAGTACTTC. Protein product: CASSQGGWDEQYF.

The chain recombines TRBV28 with TRBJ1-1; D uncertain. Germline values: CDR1 MDHEN, CDR2 SYDVKM. V was trimmed by 4 bases and J by 2 bases, leaving 14 bases between them. CDR3 length: 15 amino acids. The CDR3: CASSSPGSSNTEAFF. CDR3 DNA sequence: TGTGCCAGCAGTTCCCCGGGGAGTAGTAACACTGAAGCTTTCTTT.

The J gene is TRBJ1-4, the V gene TRBV7-9; 8 nucleotides line up with TRBD1. The germline CDR1 and CDR2 sequences are SEHNR and FQNEAQ (reference sequence). The CDR3 length is 17 residues. The junction had 9 bases not matched to a gene; V was cut back by 2 bases and J by 4 bases. The CDR3 coding sequence is TGTGCCAGCAGCTTAATGTTCAGGGGGCAGGGTAATGAAAAACTGTTTTTT. It translates to CASSLMFRGQGNEKLFF.

The V gene is TRBV7-6, the J gene TRBJ2-3; 7 bases map to TRBD2. V lost 1 base and J lost 0; bases outside the gene matches: 4. Germline V gene lookup returns CDR1 SGHVS and CDR2 FNYEAQ. The CDR3 totals 16 residues. CDR3 residues: CASSLGPSGSTDTQYF. In DNA form, the CDR3 reads TGTGCCAGCAGCTTAGGGCCTAGCGGAAGCACAGATACGCAGTATTTT.

The chain has TRBV5-1 and TRBJ2-7; the match to TRBD2 covers 9 bases. There are 15 residues in the CDR3. J lost 2 bases, V lost 4 bases, and 7 bases had no gene match. The V gene's germline CDR1 is SGHRS and CDR2 YFSETQ. The CDR3 DNA sequence: TGCGCCAGCAGCCTAGGGAGCGGGGGGCCCTACGAGCAGTACTTC. It yields the protein CASSLGSGGPYEQYF.

This clone was detected only once. J is TRBJ1-4 and V is TRBV27, with D possibly being TRBD1 (5 bases). Germline V gives CDR1 MNHEY, CDR2 SMNVEV (reference sequence). Trimming cost V 6 bases and J 4 bases, with 12 bases left between them. The CDR3 length is 14 residues. The CDR3 DNA reads as TGTGCCAGCAGGGACAAGGCGGATAATGAAAAACTGTTTTTT. Protein: CASRDKADNEKLFF.

The chain combines TRBV19 with TRBJ2-1; 8 nucleotides align to TRBD2. The CDR3 runs 17 residues. The trim removed 3 bases at V and 8 bases at J, leaving 15 bases unmatched. CDR1 is LNHDA and CDR2 is SQIVND in the germline V gene (reference sequence). CDR3 sequence: CASSIRASGSGLYEQFF. The CDR3 DNA reads TGTGCCAGTAGTATTAGGGCGAGCGGGAGCGGTCTATATGAGCAGTTCTTC.